The 14 T cell receptor beta chains below come from one sample, sequenced in a study of shared clonotypes between healthy human individuals. The method was immunoSEQ multiplex PCR; TCRdb's version includes in-frame clones alone and lacks a portion of them. In the table there are a few hundred thousand clones, over 60% of which are singletons. Sample: memory CD4+ T cells sorted from blood. Subset meaning: CD45RA-negative fraction. The receptors shown here come from a man aged 25 to 40 in good health.

This rearrangement joins TRBV7-9 to TRBJ2-2, with 9 bases that match TRBD2. The CDR3 has 16 residues. With 5 bases clipped from V and 5 bases from J, the junction kept 9 bases outside the gene matches. Per the germline V gene, CDR1 is SEHNR and CDR2 is FQNEAQ (reference sequence). The CDR3 DNA follows: TGTGCCAGCAGCCGTAGCGGGAGCCTAGAAACCGGGGAGCTGTTTTTT. This codes for CASSRSGSLETGELFF.

J is TRBJ1-4 and V is TRBV7-8; 7 bases align to TRBD1. Germline V lookup: CDR1 SGHVS, CDR2 FQNEAQ. V gave up 5 bases and J gave up 6 bases; unmatched junction bases: 9. The CDR3 is 15 amino acids. The CDR3 spells CASSLTGRGHEKLFF. CDR3 in DNA: TGTGCCAGCAGCCTTACAGGGAGGGGGCATGAAAAACTGTTTTTT.

J is TRBJ2-7 and V is TRBV6-1; D perhaps matches TRBD2 (5 bases). V was trimmed by 4 bases and J by 3 bases, leaving 19 bases between them. The length of the CDR3 is 16 residues. Germline CDR1 MNHNS, CDR2 SASEGT. DNA of the CDR3: TGTGCCAGCAGTGTTACCGGGCTAGCTCCTAACTACGAGCAGTACTTC. This encodes CASSVTGLAPNYEQYF.

This clone was seen a few times. One end of the junction does not line up with germline, which may come from a read error. This chain uses TRBV7-7 with TRBJ2-3; 9 bases match TRBD1. Germline CDR1 reads SSHAT; CDR2 reads FNYEAQ (reference sequence). This CDR3 region has 15 residues. CDR3 DNA: TGTGCTAGCAGCCAAGGACAGGGGCCGACAGATACGCAGTATTTT. The encoded protein is CASSQGQGPTDTQYF.

V is TRBV4-3 and J is TRBJ2-1; D is possibly TRBD1 or TRBD2 (6 bases each). Germline loops: CDR1 LGHNA, CDR2 YSLEER. This CDR3 spans 13 amino acids. Trimming took off 0 bases at V and 15 bases at J, with 15 bases between the two ends. The DNA of the CDR3 is TGCGCCAGCAGCCAAGACAGGGGACTTAGTCCGTTCTTC. Its protein product is CASSQDRGLSPFF.

The V gene is TRBV7-8, the J gene TRBJ1-1; TRBD1 aligns across 7 bases. Germline CDR1 is SGHVS and CDR2 is FQNEAQ. CDR3 length: 16 residues. Trimming at V came to 2 bases and at J to 0 bases, leaving 6 bases not matched to a gene. CDR3 region: CASSLRRTGMNTEAFF. The CDR3 DNA is TGTGCCAGCAGCTTAAGGCGGACAGGAATGAACACTGAAGCTTTCTTT.

The chain joins TRBV30 to TRBJ2-3, with D possibly TRBD2 on 6 matching bases. The CDR3 covers 16 residues. Trimming stripped 4 bases from V and 3 bases from J, with 20 bases between. Germline values: CDR1 GTSNPN, CDR2 SVGIG (reference sequence). The DNA of the CDR3 is TGTGCCTGGACGCCTCTAGCGCGAGGCTTTACAGATACGCAGTATTTT. It specifies CAWTPLARGFTDTQYF.

This clone occurred a few times. The rearrangement uses TRBV10-2 and TRBJ2-3; no clear D. The germline V and J ends were trimmed by 5 bases and 3 bases, with 3 bases remaining between them. The CDR3 sequence is 11 residues long. In germline, CDR1 is WSHSY, CDR2 SAAADI. The CDR3, as DNA: TGCGCCAGCAGTCGAACAGATACGCAGTATTTT. Its protein product is CASSRTDTQYF.

This clone was recorded only once. The chain couples TRBV5-1 to TRBJ1-5; D is unclear. The CDR3 has 15 amino acids. Looked up from germline, CDR1 is SGHRS and CDR2 is YFSETQ. V dropped 0 bases and J dropped 5 bases, with 12 bases sitting between them. The CDR3 is CASSLVVGKDQPQHF. For the CDR3, the DNA is TGCGCCAGCAGCTTGGTAGTGGGGAAGGATCAGCCCCAGCATTTT.

This clone showed up just once. This chain connects TRBV10-1 to TRBJ2-1; TRBD2 agrees at 9 bases. In germline, CDR1 is WNHNN, CDR2 SYGVQD (reference sequence). The CDR3 has 16 amino acids. J gave up 6 bases and V 8 bases, and 14 bases lay outside the gene matches. CDR3 loop: CASGDAGTSPANEQFF. DNA for the CDR3: TGCGCCAGCGGCGACGCCGGGACTAGCCCTGCCAATGAGCAGTTCTTC.

The J gene is TRBJ2-6, the V gene TRBV2; possible D gene TRBD1, 5 bases. This CDR3 spans 14 amino acids. Between the trimmed V and J ends, which lost 7 bases and 3 bases, there was a span of 10 bases. Germline V gene lookup returns CDR1 SNHLY and CDR2 FYNNEI. The chain's CDR3 is CASTSGYGANVLTF. DNA of the CDR3: TGTGCCAGCACTTCAGGGTATGGGGCCAACGTCCTGACTTTC.

The rearrangement links TRBV5-1 to TRBJ2-1; D could derive from TRBD1 or TRBD2 (5 bases each). CDR1 SGHRS and CDR2 YFSETQ come from the germline V gene. This CDR3 spans 13 amino acids. V was pared by 0 bases and J by 8 bases, with 9 bases between. CDR3 coding DNA: TGCGCCAGCAGCTTGGGACAGAGGGATGAGCAGTTCTTC. Protein sequence: CASSLGQRDEQFF.

The CDR3 reads CASSLALRGQPDYGYTF. CDR3 bases: TGCGCCAGCAGCTTGGCCCTTCGGGGACAGCCTGACTATGGCTACACCTTC. This chain joins TRBV5-1 and TRBJ1-2; TRBD1 agrees at 7 bases. After removal of 0 bases from V and 3 bases from J, the junction contained 11 bases not matched to a gene. CDR3 length: 17 residues. CDR1 is SGHRS and CDR2 is YFSETQ in the germline V gene.

As regards this clone: A junction end diverges from the germline sequence, so it may reflect a read error. This chain links TRBV18 with TRBJ2-7; tentative D call: TRBD2 (5 bases). The CDR3 runs to 13 residues. Germline V gene lookup returns CDR1 KGHSH and CDR2 LQKENI. CDR3 residues: CASSPAGRLGSDF. The CDR3 nucleotides read TGTGCCAGCTCACCGGCGGGCAGGTTAGGTTCGGACTTC.